Listed below are T cell receptor beta chains from one sample, sequenced in a study of blood T cells in healthy people across ages. TCRdb ran MiXCR on the 5' RACE reads and lists one entry per CDR3 protein. The table lists 650,000 to 800,000 distinct CDR3 sequences, under 55% of them singletons, with around 21% in the top ten. Sequencing used blood. The source of these receptors is a man aged 55 to 70 in good health. Each CDR3 is given with its conserved first and last residue. D genes are given only for firm matches. Clone sizes are given selectively: once, few, many, or a class where the clone is expanded.

TRBV20-1	TRBJ2-4	NA	NA	TGCAGTGCTAGAGACCTAGTCGGTCCCAAAAACATTCAGTACTTC	CSARDLVGPKNIQYF
TRBV12-3/TRBV12-4	TRBJ1-5	NA	NA	TGTGCCAGCAGTTTCGGGGAGGCCCTCAATCAGCCCCAGCATTTT	CASSFGEALNQPQHF
TRBV12-3/TRBV12-4	TRBJ1-1	NA	NA	TGTGCCAGCAGTTTAGAGGGGAGGGGGTACACTGAAGCTTTCTTT	CASSLEGRGYTEAFF
TRBV18	TRBJ1-1	TRBD1	NA	TGTGCCAGCACTAACCGGGACAGGGAAGCTTTCTTT	CASTNRDREAFF
TRBV20-1	TRBJ2-7	TRBD2	few	TGCAGTGCTAGAGATGCCAGCGGGGGGGACTACGAGCAGTACTTC	CSARDASGGDYEQYF
TRBV7-2	TRBJ1-5	NA	NA	TGTGCCAGCAGCCCCGGGCTTCATCAGCCCCAGCATTTT	CASSPGLHQPQHF
TRBV7-9	TRBJ2-2	TRBD1	once	TGTGCCAGCAGCCCCAGGACAGGGATAACCGGGGAGCTGTTTTTT	CASSPRTGITGELFF
TRBV20-1	TRBJ1-2	TRBD1	few	TGCAGTGCTACTGGACAGGGGGCGCGGGGCTACACCTTC	CSATGQGARGYTF
TRBV7-2	TRBJ1-1	TRBD1	few	TGTGCCAGCAGCTTCGGGACAGGGGGCGACACTGAAGCTTTCTTT	CASSFGTGGDTEAFF
TRBV7-2	TRBJ2-1	NA	few	TGTGCCAGCAGCATCCCCGGCTGGACTACCACCCAAGAATCCTACAATGAGCAGTTCTTC	CASSIPGWTTTQESYNEQFF
TRBV6-6	TRBJ1-2	NA	NA	TGTGCCAGCAGTGTAGGACAGACGTATGGCTACACCTTC	CASSVGQTYGYTF
TRBV10-3	TRBJ2-1	TRBD1	NA	TGTGCCATCAGTATTTCCCCGGGACAGGGTTTTCATGAGCAGTTCTTC	CAISISPGQGFHEQFF
TRBV9	TRBJ2-3	NA	NA	TGTGCCAGCAGCGTAGGAGGGGAAGATACGCAGTATTTT	CASSVGGEDTQYF
TRBV27	TRBJ2-3	TRBD2	NA	TGTGCCAGCAGTTTCGGACTAGCGGCAGATACGCAGTATTTT	CASSFGLAADTQYF
TRBV7-2	TRBJ2-5	NA	NA	TGTGCCAGCAGCTTAGAGCCTAGGGGGGGGGAGACCCAGTACTTC	CASSLEPRGGETQYF
TRBV6-5	TRBJ2-7	NA	few	TGTGCCAGCAGTTACTCGTCTCACAGAGGGGACGAGCAGTACTTC	CASSYSSHRGDEQYF
TRBV3-1	TRBJ2-5	TRBD2	NA	TGTGCCAGCAGCCTCGAACTCGACTTGGAGCGGGGACGTTCGGGTGAGCAGTACTTC	CASSLELDLERGRSGEQYF
TRBV7-2	TRBJ1-2	NA	NA	TGTGCCAGCAGCCTTACAGGGATGCGAGGCTACACCTTC	CASSLTGMRGYTF
TRBV28	TRBJ1-2	NA	NA	TGTGCCAGCAGTTTTACAGGCGGGGGCGGGGGGCAACTCTATGGCTACACCTTC	CASSFTGGGGGQLYGYTF
TRBV4-3	TRBJ2-3	NA	few	TGCGCCAGCAGCCAAGATGGAAGGGTTCGGGTAAATACGCAGTATTTT	CASSQDGRVRVNTQYF
TRBV13	TRBJ2-1	TRBD1	NA	TGTGCCAGCAGCCCCGGGACAGGGTTCCGTAACTCCTACAATGAGCAGTTCTTC	CASSPGTGFRNSYNEQFF
TRBV7-2	TRBJ2-2	NA	NA	TGTGCCAGCAGCTTAGGCATGGGATACGGGGAGCTGTTTTTT	CASSLGMGYGELFF
TRBV20-1	TRBJ2-7	NA	once	TGCAGTGCGGCTGGTTTTGGGCAATCGGGGGAGCAGTACTTC	CSAAGFGQSGEQYF
TRBV6-1	TRBJ1-2	TRBD1	few	TGTGCCAGCAGCCCACCCCCGAGACAGGGGTTGACGGGTGGCTACACCTTC	CASSPPPRQGLTGGYTF
TRBV3-1	TRBJ2-3	NA	NA	TGTGCCAGCAGCCAAGAATATATTATGGGCCCCACCCCAGATACGCAGTATTTT	CASSQEYIMGPTPDTQYF
TRBV6-5	TRBJ2-7	NA	NA	TGTGCCAGCAGCTATTCGAGCGGGGACAGCTACGAGCAGTACTTC	CASSYSSGDSYEQYF